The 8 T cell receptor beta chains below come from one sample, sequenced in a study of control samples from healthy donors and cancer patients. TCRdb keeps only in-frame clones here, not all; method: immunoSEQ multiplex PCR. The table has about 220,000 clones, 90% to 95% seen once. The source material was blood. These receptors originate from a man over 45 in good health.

CDR3 sequence reads: CASSIHRGLDQPQHF. The CDR3 DNA is TGTGCCAGCAGTATTCATAGGGGGCTGGATCAGCCCCAGCATTTT. The rearrangement uses TRBV28 and TRBJ1-5, with TRBD1 matching 7 bases. The germline CDR1 and CDR2 sequences are MDHEN and SYDVKM. There are 15 residues in the CDR3. Trimming removed 5 bases from V and 5 bases from J; junction bases left unmatched: 9.

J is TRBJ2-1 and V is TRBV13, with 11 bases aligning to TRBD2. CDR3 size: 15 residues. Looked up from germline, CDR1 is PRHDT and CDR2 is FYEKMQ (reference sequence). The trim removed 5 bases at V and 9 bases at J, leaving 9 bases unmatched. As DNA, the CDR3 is TGTGCCAGCAGCGGTAGCGGGGGGGCAGGAGCTGAGCAGTTCTTC. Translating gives CASSGSGGAGAEQFF.

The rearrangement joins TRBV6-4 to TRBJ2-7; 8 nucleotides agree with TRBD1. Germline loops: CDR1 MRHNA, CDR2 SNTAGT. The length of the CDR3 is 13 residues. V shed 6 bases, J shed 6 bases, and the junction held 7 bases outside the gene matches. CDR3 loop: CASSNGDRSEQYV. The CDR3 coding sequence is TGTGCCAGCAGCAATGGGGACAGGTCCGAGCAGTACGTC.

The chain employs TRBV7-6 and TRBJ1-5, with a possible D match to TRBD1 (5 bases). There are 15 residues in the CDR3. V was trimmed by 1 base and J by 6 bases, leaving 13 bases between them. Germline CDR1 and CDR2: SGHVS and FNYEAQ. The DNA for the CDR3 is TGTGCCAGCAGCTTAGATCTTTCGGGGACTCAGCCCCAGCATTTT. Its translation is CASSLDLSGTQPQHF.

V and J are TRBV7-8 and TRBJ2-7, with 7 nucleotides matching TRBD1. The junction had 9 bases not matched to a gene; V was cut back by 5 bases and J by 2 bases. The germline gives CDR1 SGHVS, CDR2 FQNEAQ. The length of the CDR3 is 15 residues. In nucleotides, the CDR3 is TGTGCCAGCAGCGCGAGCCGGGACAGTACCTACGAGCAGTACTTC. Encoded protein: CASSASRDSTYEQYF. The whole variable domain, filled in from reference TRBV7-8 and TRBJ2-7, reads GAGVSQSPRYKVAKRGQDVALRCDPISGHVSLFWYQQALGQGPEFLTYFQNEAQLDKSGLPSDRFFAERPEGSVSTLKIQRTQQEDSAVYLCASSASRDSTYEQYFGPGTRLTVT.

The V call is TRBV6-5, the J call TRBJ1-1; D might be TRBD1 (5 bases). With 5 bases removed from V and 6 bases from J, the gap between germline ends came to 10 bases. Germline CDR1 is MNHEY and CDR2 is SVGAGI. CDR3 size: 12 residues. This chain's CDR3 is CASSKPGAEAFF. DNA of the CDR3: TGTGCCAGCAGTAAGCCGGGGGCTGAAGCTTTCTTT.

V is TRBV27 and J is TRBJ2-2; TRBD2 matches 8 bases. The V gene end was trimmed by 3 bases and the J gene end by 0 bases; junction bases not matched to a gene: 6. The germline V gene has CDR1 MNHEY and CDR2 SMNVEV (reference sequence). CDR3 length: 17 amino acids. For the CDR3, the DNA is TGTGCCAGCAGTTTTGGGGCGGGGGGAGCGAACACCGGGGAGCTGTTTTTT. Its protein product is CASSFGAGGANTGELFF.

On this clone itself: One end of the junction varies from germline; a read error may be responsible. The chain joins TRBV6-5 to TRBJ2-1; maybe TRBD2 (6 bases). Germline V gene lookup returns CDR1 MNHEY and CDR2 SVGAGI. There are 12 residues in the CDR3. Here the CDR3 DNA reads TGTGCCAGCAGTCTCCGGGACTTTTCGGGGATCTTC. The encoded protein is CASSLRDFSGIF.